This section outlines one T cell receptor beta chain sequence together with its context. Its antigen is as yet unknown. Using its own MiXCR run on the reads, TCRdb lists one record per CDR3 protein. The sample records around 11,000 distinct CDR3 sequences, 20% to 25% being singletons. The data belong to a study of liver allograft versus peripheral blood T cells. Background on the study: Transplanted livers and recipients' peripheral blood had their T cell receptor repertoires compared.

Study-wide results and limits: It was reported that the T cell receptor repertoires found inside liver allografts differed from those that were detected in peripheral blood.

This CDR3 is 13 amino acids long. The germline gives CDR1 GTSNPN, CDR2 SVGIG (reference sequence). V shed 6 bases and J 6 bases; nucleotides not matched to a gene: 8. The rearrangement joins TRBV30 to TRBJ1-5, with TRBD1 matching over 7 bases. The TCR comes from a human patient who had a liver transplant. Part of the T cells may come from the graft donor. The CDR3 loop is CACQGETGQPQHF. The CDR3 DNA reads TGTGCCTGCCAGGGGGAAACGGGTCAGCCCCAGCATTTT.